A single sample is the source of the 28 T cell receptor beta chains below, sequenced in a study of blood T cell repertoires in COVID-19. Sequencing was performed with immunoSEQ multiplex PCR; in TCRdb, only in-frame clones are kept and a portion is missing. This table holds 250,000 to 350,000 clones, 88% found once. What was sequenced was peripheral blood. The origin of the receptors is a woman in her twenties or thirties with COVID-19, enrolled during active disease.

This clone was counted once. The chain recombines TRBV2 with TRBJ1-6; possible D gene TRBD1, 5 bases. The V and J ends lost 3 bases and 11 bases respectively, with 17 bases between them. This CDR3 comprises 15 residues. Germline loops: CDR1 SNHLY, CDR2 FYNNEI. In nucleotides, the CDR3 is TGTGCCAGCAGTGACGGCGTGGGGCCGGGGGCACCCCTCCACTTT. It yields the protein CASSDGVGPGAPLHF. The whole variable domain, remainder taken from reference TRBV2 and TRBJ1-6, is EPEVTQTPSHQVTQMGQEVILRCVPISNHLYFYWYRQILGQKVEFLVSFYNNEISEKSEIFDDQFSVERPDGSNFTLKIRSTKLEDSAMYFCASSDGVGPGAPLHFGNGTRLTVT.

This chain joins TRBV7-8 and TRBJ2-5, with TRBD1 matching 7 bases. CDR3 size: 13 residues. V lost 5 bases to trimming and J lost 5 bases; unmatched junction nucleotides: 5. The germline gives CDR1 SGHVS, CDR2 FQNEAQ. This CDR3 reads CASSTRGFETQYF. The CDR3 DNA reads as TGTGCCAGCAGCACCAGGGGGTTCGAGACCCAGTACTTC.

This clone was seen only once. This chain links TRBV12-5 with TRBJ1-1, with D maybe TRBD1 (5 bases). CDR1 is LGHNT and CDR2 is FRNRAP in the germline V gene. This CDR3 contains 13 residues. V was shortened by 5 bases and J by 4 bases, with 11 bases between the two germline ends. The CDR3 protein is CASGGGGGTEAFF. CDR3 nucleotide sequence: TGTGCTAGTGGTGGGGGGGGTGGCACTGAAGCTTTCTTT.

The chain employs TRBV11-2 and TRBJ2-5; 7 nucleotides line up with TRBD2. CDR1 is SGHAT and CDR2 is FQNNGV in the germline V gene. V shed 5 bases, J shed 5 bases, and the junction held 14 bases outside the gene matches. This CDR3 spans 16 amino acids. Written as DNA, the CDR3 is TGTGCCAGCAGCCCGGGGACTAACCGGATGTTGGAGACCCAGTACTTC. As protein: CASSPGTNRMLETQYF.

The CDR3 DNA reads as TGTGCCAGTAGTGCGGGACAGGGGATAGGGACTGGGCAGTACTTC. Residues: CASSAGQGIGTGQYF. The V call is TRBV19, the J call TRBJ2-7; 10 bases align to TRBD1. CDR1 LNHDA and CDR2 SQIVND come from the germline V gene (reference sequence). V was pared by 5 bases and J by 9 bases, with 13 bases of the junction left unmatched. CDR3 length: 15 residues.

The chain uses TRBV5-1 and TRBJ1-1; 10 positions match TRBD1. The CDR3 is 14 amino acids. CDR1 and CDR2 (germline): SGHRS, YFSETQ. The V and J ends lost 4 bases and 6 bases, in that order; junction bases with no gene match: 6. CDR3 residues: CASSTTGTGAEAFF. CDR3 DNA sequence: TGCGCCAGCAGCACTACCGGGACAGGGGCTGAAGCTTTCTTT.

V is TRBV10-1 and J is TRBJ2-3, with 13 bases aligning to TRBD2. The CDR3 loop spans 16 amino acids. From germline, CDR1 is WNHNN and CDR2 SYGVQD (reference sequence). The junction had 4 bases not matched to a gene; V was cut back by 4 bases and J by 3 bases. The CDR3 region has the DNA TGCGCCAGCAGTGTCCTGACTAGCGGGAGGACAGATACGCAGTATTTT. It translates to CASSVLTSGRTDTQYF.

The chain recombines TRBV19 with TRBJ1-5; D may be TRBD1 (5 bases). Between the trimmed V and J ends, which lost 6 bases and 4 bases, there was a span of 16 bases. The germline V gene encodes CDR1 LNHDA and CDR2 SQIVND (reference sequence). The CDR3 sequence is 15 residues long. CDR3 sequence (DNA): TGTGCCAGTAGACCATCCGACAGACCGAATCAGCCCCAGCATTTT. Encoded protein: CASRPSDRPNQPQHF.

V gene TRBV4-1 combines with J gene TRBJ1-4, with a weak D call TRBD1 (5 bases). Germline assignment: CDR1 MGHRA and CDR2 YSYEKL. Trimming stripped 0 bases from V and 7 bases from J, with 18 bases between. The CDR3 runs to 17 residues. The DNA of the CDR3 is TGCGCCAGCAGCCAAGATGACAGATTTGGCGTGGGTGAAAAACTGTTTTTT. Translated, it gives CASSQDDRFGVGEKLFF.

This chain connects TRBV28 to TRBJ2-2; possibly TRBD2 for D (5 bases). V shed 4 bases and J shed 7 bases, with 7 bases lying between them. There are 12 residues in the CDR3. Germline V lookup: CDR1 MDHEN, CDR2 SYDVKM. CDR3 in DNA: TGTGCCAGCAGTTACGGGGACGGGGAGCTGTTTTTT. Translating gives CASSYGDGELFF. Using reference TRBV28 and TRBJ2-2 for the parts outside the CDR3, the full variable domain is DVKVTQSSRYLVKRTGEKVFLECVQDMDHENMFWYRQDPGLGLRLIYFSYDVKMKEKGDIPEGYSVSREKKERFSLILESASTNQTSMYLCASSYGDGELFFGEGSRLTVL.

The V call is TRBV30, the J call TRBJ2-6, with 7 bases identical to TRBD1. Germline V gene data show CDR1 as GTSNPN and CDR2 as SVGIG (reference sequence). V lost 2 bases and J lost 0; bases outside the gene matches: 10. The length of the CDR3 is 18 residues. The CDR3 coding sequence is TGTGCCTGGAGTCCCGGGGACAGATTCAGCTCTGGGGCCAACGTCCTGACTTTC. Translated, it gives CAWSPGDRFSSGANVLTF.

This chain links TRBV11-2 with TRBJ2-7; 11 bases fit TRBD2. V lost 2 bases and J lost 2; bases outside the gene matches: 8. CDR1 is SGHAT, CDR2 FQNNGV, per germline. The length of the CDR3 is 17 residues. CDR3: CASSLSLLTSGTYEQYF. The CDR3 DNA reads TGTGCCAGCAGCTTATCCCTCCTGACTAGCGGGACCTACGAGCAGTACTTC.

The gene calls are TRBV11-2 and TRBJ2-7; 13 bases are shared with TRBD2. Per germline, CDR1 SGHAT and CDR2 FQNNGV. This CDR3 contains 17 residues. J was trimmed by 0 bases and V by 5 bases; bases with no gene match: 7. DNA of the CDR3: TGTGCCAGCAGCCCTGCGGGACTAGCGGGGTTCTCCTACGAGCAGTACTTC. Its translation is CASSPAGLAGFSYEQYF.

The chain employs TRBV30 and TRBJ2-5; 11 bases are a match to TRBD2. V lost 2 bases and J lost 4; bases outside the gene matches: 9. This CDR3 region has 16 residues. Looked up from germline, CDR1 is GTSNPN and CDR2 is SVGIG (reference sequence). The CDR3 region is CAWSWGLAGGGETQYF. The CDR3 region has the DNA TGTGCCTGGAGTTGGGGTCTAGCGGGAGGTGGAGAGACCCAGTACTTC.

CDR3 residues: CASSHHRDKWETQYF. The CDR3 DNA reads as TGCGCCAGCAGCCACCACCGGGACAAATGGGAGACCCAGTACTTC. The chain couples TRBV4-1 to TRBJ2-5; D is perhaps TRBD1 (6 bases). Trimming pared 3 bases from V and 5 bases from J, leaving 16 bases between. There are 15 residues in the CDR3. Per the germline V gene, CDR1 is MGHRA and CDR2 is YSYEKL.

The chain has TRBV10-2 and TRBJ2-1; D gene unclear. Germline V CDR1 and CDR2: WSHSY, SAAADI. V lost 6 bases and J lost 6, with 9 bases in between. The CDR3 has 12 residues. The CDR3 spells CASSSVFNEQFF. DNA for the CDR3: TGCGCCAGCAGCTCTGTGTTCAATGAGCAGTTCTTC.

The chain recombines TRBV28 with TRBJ2-7; D gene uncertain. The V end lost 1 base, the J end lost 5 bases, and 18 bases lay between the germline ends. The CDR3 is 16 amino acids. Germline V gene lookup returns CDR1 MDHEN and CDR2 SYDVKM. CDR3 in amino acids: CASSLSPGARLNEQYF. The CDR3 region has the DNA TGTGCCAGCAGTTTATCCCCCGGAGCGCGACTGAACGAGCAGTACTTC.

This clone was recorded a few times. The V and J genes are TRBV6-5 and TRBJ1-4, with D possibly being TRBD1 (6 bases). V gave up 6 bases and J gave up 8 bases, with 16 bases separating them. This CDR3 has 14 amino acids. In germline, CDR1 is MNHEY, CDR2 SVGAGI. The CDR3 loop reads CASREWGPGEKLFF. The CDR3 region has the DNA TGTGCCAGCAGGGAGTGGGGGCCCGGGGAAAAACTGTTTTTT.

This chain joins TRBV4-3 and TRBJ2-6; D possibly corresponds to TRBD2 (5 bases). The CDR3 sequence is 16 residues long. Trimming stripped 0 bases from V and 2 bases from J, with 8 bases between. From germline, CDR1 is LGHNA and CDR2 YSLEER. CDR3 nucleotide sequence: TGCGCCAGCAGCCAAGATAGCGACGCTGGGGCCAACGTCCTGACTTTC. This codes for CASSQDSDAGANVLTF.

This chain joins TRBV11-3 and TRBJ2-1; TRBD2 aligns across 8 bases. Germline CDR1 reads SGHNT; CDR2 reads YENEEA. This CDR3 spans 14 amino acids. The V gene end was trimmed by 5 bases and the J gene end by 0 bases; junction bases not matched to a gene: 0. CDR3 sequence (DNA): TGTGCCAGCAGCAGCGGGAGCTCCTACAATGAGCAGTTCTTC. It is translated as CASSSGSSYNEQFF.

CDR3 protein: CASSPAGGEETQYF. CDR3 sequence (DNA): TGTGCCAGCAGCCCAGCCGGGGGGGAGGAGACCCAGTACTTC. J is TRBJ2-5 and V is TRBV11-2; 8 nucleotides agree with TRBD2. The V gene's germline CDR1 is SGHAT and CDR2 FQNNGV. There are 14 residues in the CDR3. Losses at the gene ends were 5 bases for V and 5 bases for J; bases not matched to a gene: 7.

This chain links TRBV29-1 with TRBJ2-7, with a possible D match to TRBD1 (5 bases). Trimming stripped 7 bases from V and 3 bases from J, with 13 bases between. The CDR3 is 12 residues long. The V gene's germline CDR1 is SQVTM and CDR2 ANQGSEA. CDR3 bases: TGCAGCGCCCCAGGGCCCGACTACGAGCAGTACTTC. Protein product: CSAPGPDYEQYF.

The chain is built from TRBV24-1 and TRBJ2-1, with 9 bases that match TRBD2. This CDR3 is 16 amino acids long. Trimming at V came to 6 bases and at J to 10 bases, leaving 15 bases not matched to a gene. Germline assignment: CDR1 KGHDR and CDR2 SFDVKD. The CDR3 is CATSPKGLASFGEQFF. The CDR3 region has the DNA TGTGCCACCAGTCCGAAGGGACTAGCCTCTTTCGGGGAGCAGTTCTTC.

This chain links TRBV7-3 with TRBJ2-2; 7 nucleotides align to TRBD1. The CDR3 consists of 15 residues. Germline CDR1 reads SGHTA; CDR2 reads FQGTGA. With V trimmed by 1 base and J by 4 bases, 3 bases remained unmatched. CDR3 nucleotide sequence: TGTGCCAGCAGCTTAAGGGCAGGGGGCACCGGGGAGCTGTTTTTT. Its protein product is CASSLRAGGTGELFF.

The gene calls are TRBV15 and TRBJ2-1, with 9 bases that match TRBD2. The V gene's germline CDR1 is LNHNV and CDR2 YYDKDF (reference sequence). The CDR3 loop spans 16 amino acids. The J segment lost 8 bases and the V segment lost 3 bases, leaving 11 bases of the junction unmatched. CDR3 protein: CATSRDSSGGGYEQFF. In DNA, the CDR3 is TGTGCCACCAGCAGGGATAGTAGCGGGGGCGGGTATGAGCAGTTCTTC.

This chain connects TRBV27 to TRBJ2-2; TRBD2 agrees at 7 bases. Germline trimming cut 2 bases from V and 3 bases from J; bases unmatched to any gene: 6. This CDR3 region has 16 residues. Germline CDR1 is MNHEY and CDR2 is SMNVEV (reference sequence). The CDR3 DNA follows: TGTGCCAGCAGTTTAGGGCGGGAGTGGGACACCGGGGAGCTGTTTTTT. It yields the protein CASSLGREWDTGELFF.

The chain recombines TRBV7-8 with TRBJ2-3; 10 nucleotides line up with TRBD2. The junction had 7 bases not matched to a gene; V was cut back by 4 bases and J by 0 bases. This CDR3 has 17 amino acids. Germline CDR1 SGHVS, CDR2 FQNEAQ. DNA of the CDR3: TGTGCCAGCAGCTCCGTAGCGGGGGGCCTGAGCACAGATACGCAGTATTTT. As protein: CASSSVAGGLSTDTQYF.

V and J are TRBV6-5 and TRBJ2-5; TRBD2 aligns across 7 bases. This CDR3 region has 14 residues. The ends lost 9 bases at V and 2 bases at J; junction bases unmatched: 9. CDR1 is MNHEY and CDR2 is SVGAGI in the germline V gene. Here the CDR3 DNA reads TGTGCCAGTTTGGGCGCGGGAGCTCAAGAGACCCAGTACTTC. The encoded protein is CASLGAGAQETQYF.